Shown below are 21 T cell receptor beta chains from a single sample sequenced in a study of regulatory T cells in long-lasting Graves disease. iRepertoire HTBI primers and Arm-PCR of CDR3 regions built TCR beta libraries. TCRdb re-derived calls from the multiplex PCR reads in MiXCR, one entry per CDR3 protein. The sample yields roughly 500,000 distinct CDR3 sequences, around 21% seen once. Specified time point: persistent/refractory GD, antithyroid drugs over 5 years with positive TRAb. With RNA extracted from PBMCs as input, the TCR library was made. The starting material was peripheral blood mononuclear cells (PBMCs), obtained when the disease was refractory, from a patient treated with antithyroid drugs. The origin of the receptors is a female donor with Graves disease.

The V call is TRBV5-1, the J call TRBJ2-1; D ambiguous. In germline, CDR1 is SGHRS, CDR2 YFSETQ. The CDR3 covers 12 residues. The V and J ends lost 1 base and 5 bases respectively, with 4 bases between them. The CDR3 region is CASSLQNNEQFF. DNA of the CDR3: TGCGCCAGCAGCTTGCAAAACAATGAGCAGTTCTTC.

The table lists this clonotype with many counts. The genes are TRBV29-1 and TRBJ1-2, with 7 bases that match TRBD1. Trimming cost V 3 bases and J 8 bases; bases outside gene matches: 3. The CDR3 consists of 11 residues. Germline V gene data show CDR1 as SQVTM and CDR2 as ANQGSEA. CDR3 bases: TGCAGCGTTGAGAGGGGGCAGGGCTACACCTTC. It specifies CSVERGQGYTF.

This clonotype was recorded a few times. The CDR3 does not close with the conserved phenylalanine or tryptophan, likely indicating a read error. It is unclear where the CDR3 begins or ends on the DNA, so no DNA is shown, and the CDR3 is as TCRdb lists it. The chain carries TRBV28 and TRBJ2-5; the D call in the table, TRBD1, was not verified against the DNA. The CDR3 sequence runs 14 residues, both termini included. Germline CDR1 reads MDHEN; CDR2 reads SYDVKM. CDR3 in amino acids: CASSSLPDREPRPG.

This clonotype appeared a few times. A junction boundary mismatches the germline segment, possibly from a read error. The chain uses TRBV6-1 and TRBJ1-2, with D possibly being TRBD1 (5 bases). The germline V gene encodes CDR1 MNHNS and CDR2 SASEGT. There are 13 residues in the CDR3. The CDR3 loop reads CANSVGGSGSYTF. For the CDR3, the DNA is TGTGCCAACAGTGTGGGGGGGTCGGGGAGCTACACCTTC.

This clonotype has more than one count but fewer than ten. The rearrangement links TRBV6-1 to TRBJ1-4; no firm D call. The CDR3 sequence is 13 residues long. Trimming stripped 5 bases from V and 4 bases from J, with 8 bases between. Per the germline V gene, CDR1 is MNHNS and CDR2 is SASEGT. The CDR3 nucleotides read TGTGCCAGCAGTCCCCATTTTAATGAAAAACTGTTTTTT. It specifies CASSPHFNEKLFF.

This clonotype has ten or more counts. The chain has TRBV7-2 and TRBJ2-5; possibly TRBD1 or TRBD2 for D (5 bases each). The CDR3 has 15 residues. V was clipped by 0 bases and J by 8 bases, with 16 bases between them. The germline CDR1 and CDR2 sequences are SGHTA and FQGNSA. The CDR3 sequence is CASSLALGPTGTQYF. The CDR3 DNA reads as TGTGCCAGCAGCTTAGCGTTGGGACCCACGGGCACCCAGTACTTC.

This clonotype was detected many times. The chain carries TRBV2 and TRBJ1-1, with no clear D. Germline lookup yields CDR1 SNHLY and CDR2 FYNNEI. CDR3 length: 14 amino acids. The ends were cut back, 5 bases at V and 0 bases at J, with 10 bases in the middle. In DNA form, the CDR3 reads TGTGCCAGCAGTCCAGAGACACTGAACACTGAAGCTTTCTTT. It specifies CASSPETLNTEAFF.

In this sample, this clonotype turned up a few times. The CDR3 does not end in the conserved phenylalanine or tryptophan, so this is likely a read error. The V and J genes are TRBV20-1 and TRBJ2-6; D call uncertain. This CDR3 is built from 13 residues. From germline, CDR1 is DFQATT and CDR2 SNEGSKA (reference sequence). The V end lost 4 bases, the J end lost 2 bases, and 6 bases lay between the germline ends. The CDR3 nucleotides are TGCAGTGCTAATGAAGCTGGGGCCAACGTCCTGACTTCC. This codes for CSANEAGANVLTS.

The chain uses TRBV9 and TRBJ1-4, with 9 bases fitting TRBD1. V gave up 4 bases and J gave up 8 bases; unmatched junction bases: 6. Per germline, CDR1 SGDLS and CDR2 YYNGEE. CDR3 length equals 14 residues. CDR3 residues: CASSRGQGVEKLFF. In DNA, the CDR3 is TGTGCCAGCAGCCGGGGACAGGGAGTAGAAAAACTGTTTTTT.

This clonotype came up many times. This sequence joins TRBV5-5 and TRBJ1-1; possible D gene TRBD1, 6 bases. Trimming pared 4 bases from V and 3 bases from J, leaving 13 bases between. The V gene's germline CDR1 is SGHKS and CDR2 YYEKEE (reference sequence). CDR3 length equals 14 residues. The CDR3 reads CASSTGQSHTEAFF. The CDR3, as DNA: TGTGCCAGCAGCACTGGACAGTCACACACTGAAGCTTTCTTT. Based on the CDR3 plus reference TRBV5-5 and TRBJ1-1, the full variable domain is DAGVTQSPTHLIKTRGQQVTLRCSPISGHKSVSWYQQVLGQGPQFIFQYYEKEERGRGNFPDRFSARQFPNYSSELNVNALLLGDSALYLCASSTGQSHTEAFFGQGTRLTVV.

This clonotype was seen repeatedly, ten times or more. The chain employs TRBV28 and TRBJ1-1, with D tentatively TRBD1 (5 bases). In germline, CDR1 is MDHEN, CDR2 SYDVKM. The CDR3 contains 12 residues. Trimming took off 1 base at V and 9 bases at J, with 9 bases between the two ends. The CDR3 nucleotides are TGTGCCAGCAGTTTATCGGAGGGGAAAGCTTTCTTT. This codes for CASSLSEGKAFF.

This clonotype showed up many times. V is TRBV12-3 or TRBV12-4 and J is TRBJ1-4; TRBD1 matches 9 bases. The CDR3 loop spans 18 amino acids. V lost 5 bases to trimming and J lost 3 bases; unmatched junction nucleotides: 13. The DNA of the CDR3 is TGTGCCAGCAGTCTCGCCCTCTACCGGGACAGGGCTAATGAAAAACTGTTTTTT. As protein: CASSLALYRDRANEKLFF.

At least ten counts were recorded for this clonotype. The J gene is TRBJ1-2, the V gene TRBV2; no definite D call. The germline V gene has CDR1 SNHLY and CDR2 FYNNEI. This CDR3 comprises 12 residues. With 4 bases removed from V and 2 bases from J, the gap between germline ends came to 5 bases. CDR3 bases: TGTGCCAGCAGTGTAATAAACTATGGCTACACCTTC. Translation gives CASSVINYGYTF.

This clonotype was counted a few times. This chain links TRBV11-1 with TRBJ1-1; TRBD1 might be the D (6 bases). V was trimmed by 5 bases and J by 2 bases, leaving 15 bases between them. The CDR3 extends over 15 amino acids. In germline, CDR1 is SGHAT, CDR2 FQDESV (reference sequence). CDR3 sequence (DNA): TGTGCCAGCAGCACGGGGGGCAGAATAAACACTGAAGCTTTCTTT. Translated: CASSTGGRINTEAFF.

Only one count was recorded for this clonotype. The J gene is TRBJ2-7, the V gene TRBV27, with 11 bases lining up with TRBD2. V was clipped by 8 bases and J by 3 bases; unmatched bases: 3. CDR1 and CDR2 (germline): MNHEY, SMNVEV (reference sequence). The CDR3 contains 13 residues. The CDR3: CASGGLAVYEQYF. The DNA for the CDR3 is TGTGCCAGCGGGGGACTAGCGGTCTACGAGCAGTACTTC.

The J gene is TRBJ2-5, the V gene TRBV7-9; TRBD2 agrees at 7 bases. In germline, CDR1 is SEHNR, CDR2 FQNEAQ (reference sequence). The V segment lost 5 bases and the J segment 3 bases; nucleotides outside the gene matches: 3. The CDR3 has 13 amino acids. The CDR3 sequence: CASSLRGKETQYF. CDR3 DNA: TGTGCCAGCAGCCTGCGGGGGAAAGAGACCCAGTACTTC.

V is TRBV9 and J is TRBJ2-1; 7 bases fit TRBD2. The J segment lost 3 bases and the V segment lost 4 bases, leaving 13 bases of the junction unmatched. CDR1 SGDLS and CDR2 YYNGEE come from the germline V gene. The CDR3 contains 17 residues. The CDR3 region is CASSTHASGGDYNEQFF. CDR3 DNA sequence: TGTGCCAGCAGCACACACGCTAGCGGAGGGGACTACAATGAGCAGTTCTTC.

About this clonotype: This CDR3 is missing its conserved last phenylalanine or tryptophan, likely due to a read error. V is TRBV12-3 or TRBV12-4 and J is TRBJ1-2; D ambiguous. The CDR3 is made up of 14 amino acids. Written as DNA, the CDR3 is TGTACCAGCAGTTACGCGGACGGTAACTATGGCTACACCTCC. Residues: CTSSYADGNYGYTS.

In its sample, this clonotype was seen many times. The chain is built from TRBV11-2 and TRBJ2-2; TRBD2 aligns across 10 bases. V was pared by 6 bases and J by 0 bases, with 10 bases of the junction left unmatched. This CDR3 contains 18 residues. Germline V gene sequence: CDR1 SGHAT, CDR2 FQNNGV. Here the CDR3 reads CASREGLAETANTGELFF. The CDR3 nucleotides read TGTGCCAGCAGGGAAGGACTAGCGGAGACAGCGAACACCGGGGAGCTGTTTTTT.

The chain joins TRBV5-1 to TRBJ2-7; unclear D gene. The V and J ends lost 1 base and 3 bases respectively, with 11 bases between them. CDR3 length: 14 residues. CDR1 and CDR2 (germline): SGHRS, YFSETQ. The CDR3: CASSLTKSSYEQYF. CDR3 nucleotide sequence: TGCGCCAGCAGCTTGACTAAAAGCAGCTACGAGCAGTACTTC.

This clonotype has at least ten counts. The rearrangement joins TRBV27 to TRBJ2-5; 10 nucleotides match TRBD1. CDR1 MNHEY and CDR2 SMNVEV come from the germline V gene (reference sequence). V lost 4 bases, J lost 4 bases, and 15 bases stayed unmatched. There are 18 residues in the CDR3. The CDR3 nucleotides are TGTGCCAGCAGTTCCCTCGTCCCGGGACAGGGGATGGGAGAGACCCAGTACTTC. Its translation: CASSSLVPGQGMGETQYF.